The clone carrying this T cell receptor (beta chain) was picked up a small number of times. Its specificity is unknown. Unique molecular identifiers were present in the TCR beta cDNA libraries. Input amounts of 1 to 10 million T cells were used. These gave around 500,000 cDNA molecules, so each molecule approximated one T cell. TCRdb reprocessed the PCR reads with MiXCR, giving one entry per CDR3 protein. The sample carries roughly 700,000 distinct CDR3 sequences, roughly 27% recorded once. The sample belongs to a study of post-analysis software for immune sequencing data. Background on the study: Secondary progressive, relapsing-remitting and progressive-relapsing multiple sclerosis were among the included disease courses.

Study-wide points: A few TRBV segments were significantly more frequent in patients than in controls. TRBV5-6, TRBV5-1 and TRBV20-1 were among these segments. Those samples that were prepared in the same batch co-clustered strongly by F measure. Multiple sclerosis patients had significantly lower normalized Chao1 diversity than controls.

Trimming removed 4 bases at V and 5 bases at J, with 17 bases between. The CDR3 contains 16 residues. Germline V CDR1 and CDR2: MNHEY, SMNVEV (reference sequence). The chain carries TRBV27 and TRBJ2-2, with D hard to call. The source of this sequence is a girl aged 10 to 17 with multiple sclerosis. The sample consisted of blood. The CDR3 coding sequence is TGTGCCAGCAGTTCGCCCCTCCGGCGGCGAACCGGGGAGCTGTTTTTT. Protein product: CASSSPLRRRTGELFF.